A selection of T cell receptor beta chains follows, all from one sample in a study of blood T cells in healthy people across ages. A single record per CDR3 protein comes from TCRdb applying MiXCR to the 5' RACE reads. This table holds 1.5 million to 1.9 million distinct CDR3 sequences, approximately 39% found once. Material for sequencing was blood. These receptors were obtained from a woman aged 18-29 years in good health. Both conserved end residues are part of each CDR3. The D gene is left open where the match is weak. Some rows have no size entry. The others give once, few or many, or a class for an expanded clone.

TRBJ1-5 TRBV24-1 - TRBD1 CATSDHGQANQPQHF TGTGCCACCAGTGACCACGGACAGGCCAATCAGCCCCAGCATTTT
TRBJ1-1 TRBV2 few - CASSDILQNTEAFF TGTGCCAGCAGTGACATCCTACAGAACACTGAAGCTTTCTTT
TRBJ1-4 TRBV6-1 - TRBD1 CASSPGQISTGEKLFF TGTGCCAGCAGCCCGGGACAGATATCTACCGGTGAAAAACTGTTTTTT
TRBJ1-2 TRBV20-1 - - CSASEQGSYTF TGCAGTGCGAGTGAGCAGGGCAGCTACACCTTC
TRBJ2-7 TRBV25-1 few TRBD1 CASTRTGSYEQYF TGTGCCAGCACCAGGACAGGGAGCTACGAGCAGTACTTC
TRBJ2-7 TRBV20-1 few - CSARGASDGYEQYF TGCAGTGCTAGGGGAGCCTCGGACGGCTACGAGCAGTACTTC
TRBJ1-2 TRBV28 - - CASSFRGRDYGYTF TGTGCCAGCAGTTTTCGGGGCAGGGACTATGGCTACACCTTC
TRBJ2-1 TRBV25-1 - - CASSGDWGSYNEQFF TGTGCCAGCAGTGGCGACTGGGGCTCCTACAATGAGCAGTTCTTC
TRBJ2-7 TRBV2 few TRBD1 CASSVSQGLYEQYF TGTGCCAGCAGTGTCTCACAGGGGCTGTACGAGCAGTACTTC
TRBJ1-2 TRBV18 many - CASSPGRDGYTF TGTGCCAGCTCTCCAGGGAGGGATGGCTACACCTTC
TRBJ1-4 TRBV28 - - CASSLSGFLFF TGTGCCAGCAGTTTATCCGGGTTTCTGTTTTTT
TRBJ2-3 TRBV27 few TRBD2 CASSSLGTRDTDTQYF TGTGCCAGCAGCTCCCTAGGGACTAGGGACACAGATACGCAGTATTTT
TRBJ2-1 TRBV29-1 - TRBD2 CDRGLASDEQFF TGTGATAGGGGACTAGCGAGCGATGAGCAGTTCTTC
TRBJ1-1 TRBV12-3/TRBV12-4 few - CASSPSRSLEAFF TGTGCCAGCAGTCCCTCACGCTCCTTGGAAGCTTTCTTT
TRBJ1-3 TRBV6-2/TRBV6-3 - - CASTRVGRDGNTIYF TGTGCCAGCACCCGAGTGGGGCGCGATGGAAACACCATATATTTT
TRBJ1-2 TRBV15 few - CATSRDLFGTRGYTF TGTGCCACCAGCAGAGATCTCTTCGGGACTCGGGGCTACACCTTC
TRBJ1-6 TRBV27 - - CASSLREGYNSPLHF TGTGCCAGCAGTTTGCGGGAGGGCTATAATTCACCCCTCCACTTT
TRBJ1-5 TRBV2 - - CASSATVINQPQHF TGTGCCAGCAGTGCGACGGTGATAAATCAGCCCCAGCATTTT
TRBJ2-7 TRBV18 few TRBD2 CAASGGASYNEQYF TGTGCCGCCAGCGGGGGCGCATCCTACAATGAGCAGTACTTC
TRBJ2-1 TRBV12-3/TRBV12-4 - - CASSGPQSGLSYNEQFF TGTGCCAGCAGTGGGCCCCAGAGCGGCCTCTCCTACAATGAGCAGTTCTTC
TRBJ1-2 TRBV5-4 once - CASSVPPGRGYTF TGTGCCAGCAGCGTGCCCCCGGGCCGAGGCTACACCTTC
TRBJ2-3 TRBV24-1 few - CATSDLREPDTQYF TGTGCCACCAGTGATTTGCGGGAGCCAGATACGCAGTATTTT
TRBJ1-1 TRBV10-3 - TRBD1 CAIKGRGENTEAFF TGTGCCATCAAGGGCAGGGGGGAGAACACTGAAGCTTTCTTT
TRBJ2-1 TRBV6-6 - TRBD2 CASTYGLAAYNEQFF TGTGCCAGCACTTATGGGCTAGCGGCCTACAATGAGCAGTTCTTC
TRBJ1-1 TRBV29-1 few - CSVYIGRGTEAFF TGCAGCGTTTATATCGGTCGTGGCACTGAAGCTTTCTTT
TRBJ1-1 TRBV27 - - CASSFNLEGTEAFF TGTGCCAGCAGTTTTAACCTGGAGGGAACTGAAGCTTTCTTT
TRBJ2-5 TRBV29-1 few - CSVAEVQETQYF TGCAGCGTGGCGGAAGTTCAAGAGACCCAGTACTTC
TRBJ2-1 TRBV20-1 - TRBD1 CSARGTGGRDNEQFF TGCAGTGCTAGAGGGACAGGGGGTAGAGACAATGAGCAGTTCTTC
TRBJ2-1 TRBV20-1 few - CSATTTSGLLEQFF TGCAGTGCTACCACTACGTCAGGTCTTCTTGAGCAGTTCTTC
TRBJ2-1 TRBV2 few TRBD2 CACSGGPSGEQFF TGTGCCTGTAGCGGGGGGCCCAGTGGTGAGCAGTTCTTC
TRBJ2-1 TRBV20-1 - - CSARAAGPGVQFF TGCAGTGCTAGAGCTGCCGGACCTGGGGTGCAGTTCTTC
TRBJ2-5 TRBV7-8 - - CASSPLLGADQETQYF TGTGCCAGCAGCCCGCTCTTAGGGGCGGACCAAGAGACCCAGTACTTC
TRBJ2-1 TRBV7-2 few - CASSSHPQRVEQFF TGTGCCAGCAGCTCCCACCCGCAGCGGGTTGAGCAGTTCTTC
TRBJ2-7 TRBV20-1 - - CSARGGRLSYEQYF TGCAGTGCTAGAGGGGGCAGGCTTTCCTACGAGCAGTACTTC
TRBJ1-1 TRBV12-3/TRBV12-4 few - CASRGPGEAFF TGTGCCAGCAGGGGACCGGGCGAAGCTTTCTTT
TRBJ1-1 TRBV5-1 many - CASSLVGTDNTEAFF TGCGCCAGCAGCTTGGTGGGGACGGATAACACTGAAGCTTTCTTT
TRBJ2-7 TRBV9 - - CASSAGDYSYEQYF TGTGCCAGCAGCGCAGGGGACTACTCCTACGAGCAGTACTTC
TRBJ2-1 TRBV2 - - CASSAFLAASYNEQFF TGTGCCAGCAGTGCTTTTCTAGCTGCGTCCTACAATGAGCAGTTCTTC
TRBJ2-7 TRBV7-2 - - CASSHSTAYEQYF TGTGCCAGCAGCCATTCTACCGCCTACGAGCAGTACTTC
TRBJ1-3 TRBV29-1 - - CSVVVAGGNTIYF TGCAGCGTTGTAGTGGCTGGAGGAAACACCATATATTTT
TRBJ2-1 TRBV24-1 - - CATSDVPGFFNEQFF TGTGCCACCAGTGATGTGCCGGGCTTCTTCAATGAGCAGTTCTTC
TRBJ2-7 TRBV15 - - CATSRRGSRQGNEQYF TGTGCCACCAGCCGAAGAGGGTCCAGGCAGGGCAATGAGCAGTACTTC
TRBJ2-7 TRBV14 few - CASSQASRHEQYF TGTGCCAGCAGCCAAGCCTCTCGCCACGAGCAGTACTTC
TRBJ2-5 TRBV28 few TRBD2 CASTGGSNEQYF TGTGCCAGCACGGGGGGGTCGAATGAGCAGTACTTC
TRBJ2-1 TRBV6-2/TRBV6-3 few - CASSLGIAEQFF TGTGCCAGCAGCCTGGGGATAGCTGAGCAGTTCTTC
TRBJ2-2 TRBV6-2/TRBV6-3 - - CASSIRVPGAGELFF TGTGCCAGCAGTATCCGCGTCCCGGGCGCCGGGGAGCTGTTTTTT
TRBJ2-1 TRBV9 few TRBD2 CASSVGKRGRYNEQFF TGTGCCAGCAGCGTAGGGAAGCGGGGGCGATACAATGAGCAGTTCTTC
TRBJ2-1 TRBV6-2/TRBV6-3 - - CASSYPGDANNEQFF TGTGCCAGCAGTTACCCCGGGGACGCCAACAATGAGCAGTTCTTC
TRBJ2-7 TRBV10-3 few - CAIKKGYEQYF TGTGCCATCAAGAAGGGCTACGAGCAGTACTTC
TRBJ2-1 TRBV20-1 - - CSASDSRGYNEQFF TGCAGTGCTAGTGATAGCAGGGGCTACAATGAGCAGTTCTTC
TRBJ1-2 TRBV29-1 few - CSVGDRNLLLGGYTF TGCAGCGTTGGTGACAGGAACTTATTACTTGGCGGCTACACCTTC
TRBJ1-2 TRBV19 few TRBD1 CASSTTLGQANYGYTF TGTGCCAGTAGTACAACACTGGGACAGGCTAACTATGGCTACACCTTC
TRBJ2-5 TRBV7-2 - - CASSLRASDRQETQYF TGTGCCAGCAGCCTACGCGCCTCGGACAGACAAGAGACCCAGTACTTC
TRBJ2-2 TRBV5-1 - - CASSSAGPNTGELFF TGCGCCAGCAGCTCAGCGGGTCCGAACACCGGGGAGCTGTTTTTT
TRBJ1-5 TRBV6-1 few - CASSAGAYQHF TGTGCCAGCAGTGCGGGTGCCTACCAGCATTTT
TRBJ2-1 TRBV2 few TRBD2 CATQGGGQRYNEQFF TGTGCCACCCAAGGCGGGGGGCAACGGTACAATGAGCAGTTCTTC
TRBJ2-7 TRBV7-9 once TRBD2 CASSLDPSGGDVYEQYF TGTGCCAGCAGCTTAGATCCGAGCGGGGGGGATGTTTACGAGCAGTACTTC
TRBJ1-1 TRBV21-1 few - CASRVKSTEAFF TGTGCCAGCAGGGTGAAATCCACTGAAGCTTTCTTT
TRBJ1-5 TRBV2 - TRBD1 CASRLDRGDNQPQHF TGTGCCAGCAGACTGGACAGGGGGGACAATCAGCCCCAGCATTTT
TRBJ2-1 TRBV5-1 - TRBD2 CASSYTSGGNNEQFF TGCGCCAGCAGCTATACTAGCGGGGGGAACAATGAGCAGTTCTTC